Detailed here is one TCR beta chain. The CDR3 is made up of 15 amino acids. Trimming took off 2 bases at V and 4 bases at J, with 12 bases between the two ends. Germline V gene data show CDR1 as MNHEY and CDR2 as SVGEGT. The sample is drawn from a study of blood T cell repertoires in COVID-19. As for the study in general: Researchers got acute and convalescent COVID-19 samples from the United States, Italy and Spain. The analysed material was cDNA or gDNA that came from T cells, B-cell-depleted T cells, or PBMCs.

Participants were aged 18 to 89 years from roughly 26 US areas. Cohort placement rested on clinical history that participants reported themselves. Libraries were prepared by immunoSEQ multiplex PCR; TCRdb keeps only in-frame clonotypes and omits some of them. The table shows about 220,000 clones, with approximately 83% occurring only once. The chain employs TRBV6-2 or TRBV6-3 and TRBJ1-5; D ambiguous. Sequenced material: PBMCs or T cells enriched from blood (not recorded which). This sequence originates from an older woman who had recovered from COVID-19. CDR3 in DNA: TGTGCCAGCAGTTACCTAAAATCCAGGAATCAGCCCCAGCATTTT. This translates into CASSYLKSRNQPQHF.